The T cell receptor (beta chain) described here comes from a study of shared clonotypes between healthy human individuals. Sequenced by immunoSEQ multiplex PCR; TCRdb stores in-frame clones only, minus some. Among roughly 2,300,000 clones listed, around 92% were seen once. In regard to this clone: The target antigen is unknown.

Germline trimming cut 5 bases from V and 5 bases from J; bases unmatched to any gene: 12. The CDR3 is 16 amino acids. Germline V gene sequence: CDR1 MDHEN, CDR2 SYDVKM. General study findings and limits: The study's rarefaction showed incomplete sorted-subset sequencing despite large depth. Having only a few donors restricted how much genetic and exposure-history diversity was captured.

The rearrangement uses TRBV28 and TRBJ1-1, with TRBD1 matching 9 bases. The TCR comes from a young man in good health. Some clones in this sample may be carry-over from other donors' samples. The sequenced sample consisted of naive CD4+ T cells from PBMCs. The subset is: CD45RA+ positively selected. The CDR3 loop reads CASSVNRGPGRTEAFF. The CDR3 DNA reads TGTGCCAGCAGTGTAAACAGGGGGCCGGGAAGAACTGAAGCTTTCTTT.